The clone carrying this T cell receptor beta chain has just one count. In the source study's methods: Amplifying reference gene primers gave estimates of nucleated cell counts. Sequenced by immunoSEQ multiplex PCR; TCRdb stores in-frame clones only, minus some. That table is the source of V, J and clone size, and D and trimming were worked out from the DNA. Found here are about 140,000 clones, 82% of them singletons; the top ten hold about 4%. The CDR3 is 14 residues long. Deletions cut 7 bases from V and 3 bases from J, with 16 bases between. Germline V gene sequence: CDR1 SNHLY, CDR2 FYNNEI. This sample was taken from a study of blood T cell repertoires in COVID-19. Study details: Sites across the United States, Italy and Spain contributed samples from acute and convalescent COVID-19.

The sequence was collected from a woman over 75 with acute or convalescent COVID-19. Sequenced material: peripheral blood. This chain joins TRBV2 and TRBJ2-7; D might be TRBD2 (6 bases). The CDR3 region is CASKFWQGGYEQYF. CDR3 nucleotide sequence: TGTGCCAGCAAATTTTGGCAGGGAGGCTACGAGCAGTACTTC. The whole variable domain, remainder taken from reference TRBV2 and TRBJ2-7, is EPEVTQTPSHQVTQMGQEVILRCVPISNHLYFYWYRQILGQKVEFLVSFYNNEISEKSEIFDDQFSVERPDGSNFTLKIRSTKLEDSAMYFCASKFWQGGYEQYFGPGTRLTVT.